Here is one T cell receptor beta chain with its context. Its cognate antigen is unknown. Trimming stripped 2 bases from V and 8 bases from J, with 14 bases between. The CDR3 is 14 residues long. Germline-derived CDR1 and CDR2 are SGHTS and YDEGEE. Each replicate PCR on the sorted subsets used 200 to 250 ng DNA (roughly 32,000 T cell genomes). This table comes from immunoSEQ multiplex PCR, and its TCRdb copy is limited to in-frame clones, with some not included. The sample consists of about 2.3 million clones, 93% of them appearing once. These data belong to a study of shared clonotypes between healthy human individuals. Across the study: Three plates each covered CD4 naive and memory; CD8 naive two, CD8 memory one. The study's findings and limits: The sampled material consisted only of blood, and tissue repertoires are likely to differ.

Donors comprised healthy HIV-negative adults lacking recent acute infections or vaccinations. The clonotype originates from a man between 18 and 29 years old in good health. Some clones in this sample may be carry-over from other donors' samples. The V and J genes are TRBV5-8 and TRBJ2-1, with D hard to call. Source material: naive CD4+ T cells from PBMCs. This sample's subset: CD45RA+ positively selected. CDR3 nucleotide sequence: TGTGCCAGCAGCTTCGACGACCCCCTCGATGAGCAGTTCTTC. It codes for CASSFDDPLDEQFF.